A single sample is the source of the 17 T cell receptor beta chains below, sequenced in a study of CD4 T cells in relation to SARS-CoV-2 and coronaviruses. Sequenced by immunoSEQ multiplex PCR; TCRdb stores in-frame clones only, minus some. Among around 11,000 clones, about 81% were seen once, and the ten largest hold roughly 17%. The unexposed donors gave CD4+ T cells in about 2011-2019, prior to COVID-19. CD4+ T cells were isolated from the cells after around 10 days of culture. No antigen is known for these receptors. The sample was CD4+ T cells from PBMCs, cultured in vitro. The source is a human donor in good health.

The V gene is TRBV9, the J gene TRBJ1-6, with TRBD1 as a possible D gene (6 bases). The CDR3 sequence is 14 residues long. V gave up 5 bases and J gave up 6 bases, with 12 bases separating them. Germline lookup yields CDR1 SGDLS and CDR2 YYNGEE. The CDR3 DNA sequence: TGTGCCAGCAGGCCGGGACATTCTAATTCACCCCTCCACTTT. Translated, it gives CASRPGHSNSPLHF.

The chain recombines TRBV2 with TRBJ2-7; 8 bases map to TRBD1. Unmatched junction bases numbered 3, after V lost 5 bases and J lost 0 bases. CDR1 SNHLY and CDR2 FYNNEI come from the germline V gene. CDR3 length: 14 residues. For the CDR3, the DNA is TGTGCCAGCAGTCAGGGGGCCAACTCCTACGAGCAGTACTTC. This encodes CASSQGANSYEQYF.

This clone was counted once. The V call is TRBV6-2 or TRBV6-3, the J call TRBJ2-3; TRBD2 is a possible D gene (6 bases). The V gene's germline CDR1 is MNHEY and CDR2 SVGEGT. With 5 bases removed from V and 8 bases from J, the gap between germline ends came to 20 bases. This CDR3 comprises 15 residues. The CDR3 DNA is TGTGCCAGCAGTCGGGACTCCCCAAGGGTGGGTACGCAGTATTTT. Protein: CASSRDSPRVGTQYF.

Only one count was recorded for this clone. The chain carries TRBV5-1 and TRBJ1-4; TRBD1 is a possible D gene (5 bases). V gave up 4 bases and J gave up 7 bases, with 17 bases separating them. Per the germline V gene, CDR1 is SGHRS and CDR2 is YFSETQ. This CDR3 comprises 15 residues. As DNA, the CDR3 is TGCGCCAGCAGCCCTCGTTTCGGTGGGGGTGAAAAACTGTTTTTT. Its translation is CASSPRFGGGEKLFF.

The chain uses TRBV28 and TRBJ1-4; unclear D gene. The V and J ends lost 2 bases and 8 bases respectively, with 12 bases between them. CDR3 length: 14 amino acids. Looked up from germline, CDR1 is MDHEN and CDR2 is SYDVKM. CDR3 residues: CASSLGGLEEKLFF. The CDR3 DNA is TGTGCCAGCAGTTTAGGTGGGTTGGAAGAAAAACTGTTTTTT.

The J gene is TRBJ1-5, the V gene TRBV5-5; D gene unclear. With 4 bases removed from V and 0 bases from J, the gap between germline ends came to 8 bases. CDR1 SGHKS and CDR2 YYEKEE come from the germline V gene (reference sequence). The length of the CDR3 is 14 residues. CDR3 in amino acids: CASSALGSNQPQHF. The CDR3, as DNA: TGTGCCAGCAGCGCATTGGGTAGCAATCAGCCCCAGCATTTT. Full variable domain (rest looked up from reference TRBV5-5 and TRBJ1-5): DAGVTQSPTHLIKTRGQQVTLRCSPISGHKSVSWYQQVLGQGPQFIFQYYEKEERGRGNFPDRFSARQFPNYSSELNVNALLLGDSALYLCASSALGSNQPQHFGDGTRLSIL.

The CDR3 region is CASSPRPGGSGANVLTF. The CDR3 bases are TGTGCCAGCAGTCCCCGGCCCGGCGGCTCTGGGGCCAACGTCCTGACTTTC. The chain carries TRBV27 and TRBJ2-6; D is ambiguous. The CDR3 is 17 amino acids. Trimming shortened V by 5 bases and J by 0 bases, and 14 bases separated the two germline ends. Germline V gene lookup returns CDR1 MNHEY and CDR2 SMNVEV (reference sequence).

This clone is a singleton in its sample. V gene TRBV5-1 combines with J gene TRBJ1-2; 10 bases line up with TRBD1. The germline gives CDR1 SGHRS, CDR2 YFSETQ. The V gene end was trimmed by 0 bases and the J gene end by 4 bases; junction bases not matched to a gene: 6. The CDR3 runs to 16 residues. The chain's CDR3 is CASSLDATGGAYGYTF. The DNA of the CDR3 is TGCGCCAGCAGCTTGGACGCGACAGGGGGCGCCTATGGCTACACCTTC. Together with reference TRBV5-1 and TRBJ1-2, the CDR3 gives the full variable domain: KAGVTQTPRYLIKTRGQQVTLSCSPISGHRSVSWYQQTPGQGLQFLFEYFSETQRNKGNFPGRFSGRQFSNSRSEMNVSTLELGDSALYLCASSLDATGGAYGYTFGSGTRLTVV.

The chain is built from TRBV7-2 and TRBJ2-5, with 9 positions matching TRBD1. J lost 4 bases, V lost 4 bases, and 4 bases had no gene match. Germline lookup yields CDR1 SGHTA and CDR2 FQGNSA. This CDR3 is 14 amino acids long. CDR3 DNA: TGTGCCAGCAGCTCCACAGGGGGCACAGAGACCCAGTACTTC. Amino acids: CASSSTGGTETQYF.

This clone was seen a handful of times. The CDR3 sequence: CASSSQDNEQFF. CDR3 coding DNA: TGTGCCAGCAGTTCCCAAGACAATGAGCAGTTCTTC. The chain links TRBV12-3 or TRBV12-4 to TRBJ2-1; no definite D call. The CDR3 covers 12 residues. V was shortened by 4 bases and J by 5 bases, with 6 bases between the two germline ends.

The gene calls are TRBV19 and TRBJ2-7; D might be TRBD1 (6 bases). V gave up 10 bases and J gave up 2 bases, with 15 bases separating them. There are 13 residues in the CDR3. Germline V gives CDR1 LNHDA, CDR2 SQIVND (reference sequence). CDR3 region: CATTTRDTYEQYF. For the CDR3, the DNA is TGTGCCACTACGACCAGGGACACCTACGAGCAGTACTTC.

The chain employs TRBV24-1 and TRBJ2-3; D might be TRBD1 or TRBD2, each matching 5 bases. Germline loops: CDR1 KGHDR, CDR2 SFDVKD. The CDR3 extends over 16 amino acids. V gave up 3 bases and J gave up 3 bases, with 15 bases separating them. As DNA, the CDR3 is TGTGCCACCAGTGATGGGGACCGAACGGGGACAGATACGCAGTATTTT. Encoded protein: CATSDGDRTGTDTQYF.

This clone was counted between two and nine times. The V call is TRBV27, the J call TRBJ1-1; TRBD1 matches 7 bases. The CDR3 covers 13 residues. Germline-derived CDR1 and CDR2 are MNHEY and SMNVEV (reference sequence). V was clipped by 0 bases and J by 9 bases; unmatched bases: 4. The CDR3 reads CASSLSWGQKAFF. The CDR3 coding sequence is TGTGCCAGCAGTTTATCGTGGGGACAGAAAGCTTTCTTT.

The genes are TRBV6-5 and TRBJ1-1; 9 bases are a match to TRBD1. V gave up 3 bases and J gave up 4 bases; unmatched junction bases: 3. The CDR3 is 14 residues long. Germline assignment: CDR1 MNHEY and CDR2 SVGAGI. The CDR3 DNA reads as TGTGCCAGCAGTTATCGACAGGGGGGCACTGAAGCTTTCTTT. Translation gives CASSYRQGGTEAFF.

In its sample, this clone was seen a few times. The rearrangement links TRBV6-4 to TRBJ2-1, with D hard to call. The germline V gene has CDR1 MRHNA and CDR2 SNTAGT. The V and J ends lost 7 bases and 6 bases respectively, with 7 bases between them. This CDR3 spans 11 amino acids. In DNA, the CDR3 is TGTGCCAGCATCCCTAGCAATGAGCAGTTCTTC. Encoded protein: CASIPSNEQFF.

This clone appeared a few times. The chain recombines TRBV12-5 with TRBJ1-1, with D hard to call. CDR3 size: 11 residues. The germline V gene has CDR1 LGHNT and CDR2 FRNRAP. V shed 5 bases and J shed 7 bases, with 8 bases lying between them. The CDR3 nucleotides read TGTGCTAGTGGTCCAGAGAGTGAAGCTTTCTTT. The encoded protein is CASGPESEAFF.

This rearrangement joins TRBV27 to TRBJ1-1; possibly TRBD1 for D (5 bases). The CDR3 extends over 17 amino acids. The germline V and J ends were trimmed by 6 bases and 1 base, with 21 bases remaining between them. From germline, CDR1 is MNHEY and CDR2 SMNVEV (reference sequence). The CDR3 loop is CASSSPIRGRTNTEAFF. The CDR3 nucleotides read TGTGCCAGCAGCTCTCCTATACGGGGCAGGACGAACACTGAAGCTTTCTTT.